The next 29 T cell receptor beta chains were all read from a single sample in a study of blood T cell repertoires in COVID-19. The method was immunoSEQ multiplex PCR; TCRdb's version includes in-frame clones alone and lacks a portion of them. The sample yields 110,000 or so clones, approximately 85% seen once. Specimen: peripheral blood. These receptors were obtained from a man aged 40-49 years with acute or convalescent COVID-19.

The chain employs TRBV6-2 or TRBV6-3 and TRBJ1-1; 7 bases map to TRBD1. Losses at the gene ends were 6 bases for V and 6 bases for J; bases not matched to a gene: 13. Per the germline V gene, CDR1 is MNHEY and CDR2 is SVGEGT. This CDR3 region has 15 residues. The CDR3 loop reads CASSLAQTGTPEAFF. CDR3 sequence (DNA): TGTGCCAGCAGCCTCGCCCAGACAGGGACCCCTGAAGCTTTCTTT.

As to this clone: The sample has other DNA sequences that encode this CDR3 too. V is TRBV29-1 and J is TRBJ2-5; 7 nucleotides match TRBD1. The germline CDR1 and CDR2 sequences are SQVTM and ANQGSEA. The CDR3 is made up of 11 amino acids. Trimming took 5 bases from V and 4 from J; bases not matched to a gene: 1. CDR3 nucleotides: TGCAGCGTTTCAGGGGGAGAGACCCAGTACTTC. Protein: CSVSGGETQYF.

The rearrangement links TRBV19 to TRBJ2-1; the match to TRBD2 covers 12 bases. CDR1 and CDR2 (germline): LNHDA, SQIVND (reference sequence). The length of the CDR3 is 16 residues. Trimming at V came to 4 bases and at J to 7 bases, leaving 8 bases not matched to a gene. CDR3 region: CASSRLAGVVSNEQFF. CDR3 nucleotides: TGTGCCAGTAGTAGACTAGCGGGGGTAGTTTCGAATGAGCAGTTCTTC.

The CDR3 DNA reads as TGTGCCAGCAGCCAACCGGGACAGGGGGCTTACGAGCAGTACTTC. Its translation is CASSQPGQGAYEQYF. V and J are TRBV4-2 and TRBJ2-7; 12 positions agree with TRBD1. CDR1 is LGHNA, CDR2 YNFKEQ, per germline. Trimming cost V 2 bases and J 4 bases; bases outside gene matches: 3. The CDR3 sequence is 15 residues long.

This chain joins TRBV11-2 and TRBJ1-1, with a weak D call TRBD1 (5 bases). Trimming cost V 5 bases and J 7 bases, with 11 bases left between them. Germline V gene data show CDR1 as SGHAT and CDR2 as FQNNGV. The CDR3 extends over 12 amino acids. The CDR3 sequence: CASSGRDGEAFF. The DNA for the CDR3 is TGTGCCAGCAGCGGGAGGGACGGTGAAGCTTTCTTT. Full variable domain (missing parts from reference TRBV11-2 and TRBJ1-1): EAGVAQSPRYKIIEKRQSVAFWCNPISGHATLYWYQQILGQGPKLLIQFQNNGVVDDSQLPKDRFSAERLKGVDSTLKIQPAKLEDSAVYLCASSGRDGEAFFGQGTRLTVV.

The J gene is TRBJ2-7, the V gene TRBV29-1; 8 bases are a match to TRBD1. The length of the CDR3 is 13 residues. Unmatched junction bases numbered 6, after V lost 7 bases and J lost 1 base. Germline lookup yields CDR1 SQVTM and CDR2 ANQGSEA. This chain's CDR3 is CSGRTGQSYEQYF. The CDR3 nucleotides are TGCAGCGGAAGGACAGGGCAATCCTACGAGCAGTACTTC.

This chain joins TRBV7-8 and TRBJ2-3, with D perhaps TRBD1 (6 bases). V was pared by 4 bases and J by 6 bases, with 11 bases between. Germline V gene data show CDR1 as SGHVS and CDR2 as FQNEAQ. The CDR3 contains 13 residues. CDR3 amino acids: CASSSDRTDTQYF. CDR3 nucleotide sequence: TGTGCCAGCAGCTCGGACAGAACCGATACGCAGTATTTT.

The chain is built from TRBV19 and TRBJ2-4; 7 nucleotides line up with TRBD2. The ends lost 5 bases at V and 4 bases at J; junction bases unmatched: 5. This CDR3 comprises 14 residues. Germline values: CDR1 LNHDA, CDR2 SQIVND (reference sequence). CDR3 region: CASSLGGGKNIQYF. CDR3 nucleotide sequence: TGTGCCAGTAGTCTTGGGGGAGGGAAAAACATTCAGTACTTC.

This clone came up once. The V gene is TRBV5-4, the J gene TRBJ2-1, with 12 positions matching TRBD2. CDR1 is SGHNT, CDR2 YYREEE, per germline (reference sequence). CDR3 length: 16 residues. Germline trimming cut 0 bases from V and 9 bases from J; bases unmatched to any gene: 7. This CDR3 is CASSLGLAGGRSEQFF. CDR3 bases: TGTGCCAGCAGCTTGGGGCTAGCGGGGGGGCGTAGTGAGCAGTTCTTC. The variable domain in full, completed from reference TRBV5-4 and TRBJ2-1, reads ETGVTQSPTHLIKTRGQQVTLRCSSQSGHNTVSWYQQALGQGPQFIFQYYREEENGRGNFPPRFSGLQFPNYSSELNVNALELDDSALYLCASSLGLAGGRSEQFFGPGTRLTVL.

This clone showed up just once. The chain joins TRBV25-1 to TRBJ2-2; the match to TRBD2 covers 9 bases. The CDR3 spans 16 residues. V was clipped by 1 base and J by 6 bases; unmatched bases: 6. CDR1 is MGHDK, CDR2 SYGVNS, per germline. The CDR3 DNA reads TGTGCCAGCAGTGAATCTAGCGGGGTTTGGTCCGGGGAGCTGTTTTTT. This translates into CASSESSGVWSGELFF.

The chain uses TRBV19 and TRBJ2-5; 8 positions match TRBD2. Germline V gene sequence: CDR1 LNHDA, CDR2 SQIVND (reference sequence). V was pared by 5 bases and J by 5 bases, with 13 bases of the junction left unmatched. The CDR3 length is 16 residues. The DNA of the CDR3 is TGTGCCAGTAGTTCACCGGGACTAGTGGGGGGCGAGACCCAGTACTTC. Its protein product is CASSSPGLVGGETQYF.

V usage is TRBV11-2 and J usage is TRBJ2-2; 9 positions match TRBD2. With 5 bases clipped from V and 2 bases from J, the junction kept 12 bases outside the gene matches. Germline loops: CDR1 SGHAT, CDR2 FQNNGV. This CDR3 spans 18 amino acids. CDR3 region: CASSRGGSGGANTGELFF. CDR3 nucleotide sequence: TGTGCCAGCAGCCGAGGTGGTAGCGGGGGCGCCAACACCGGGGAGCTGTTTTTT. Combining the CDR3 with reference TRBV11-2 and TRBJ2-2 gives the whole variable domain EAGVAQSPRYKIIEKRQSVAFWCNPISGHATLYWYQQILGQGPKLLIQFQNNGVVDDSQLPKDRFSAERLKGVDSTLKIQPAKLEDSAVYLCASSRGGSGGANTGELFFGEGSRLTVL.

This clone has more than one count but fewer than ten. This chain connects TRBV19 to TRBJ2-7; possible D gene TRBD2, 6 bases. The CDR3 sequence is 14 residues long. Germline assignment: CDR1 LNHDA and CDR2 SQIVND (reference sequence). V shed 3 bases and J shed 0 bases, with 9 bases lying between them. CDR3 protein: CASSMLGGSYEQYF. CDR3 coding DNA: TGTGCCAGTAGTATGCTGGGGGGCTCCTACGAGCAGTACTTC.

The rearrangement uses TRBV7-3 and TRBJ2-3; D may be TRBD1 (6 bases). Trimming took 0 bases from V and 4 from J, leaving 11 bases between them. The CDR3 has 15 amino acids. Germline CDR1 SGHTA, CDR2 FQGTGA. CDR3: CASSLTYAGADTQYF. In DNA form, the CDR3 reads TGTGCCAGCAGCTTAACGTACGCAGGGGCAGATACGCAGTATTTT.

The chain combines TRBV7-3 with TRBJ2-7; TRBD1 agrees at 8 bases. This CDR3 has 15 amino acids. CDR1 SGHTA and CDR2 FQGTGA come from the germline V gene. J was trimmed by 0 bases and V by 4 bases; bases with no gene match: 5. Here the CDR3 DNA reads TGTGCCAGCAGCTCGGACAGGGATGACTCCTACGAGCAGTACTTC. Its translation: CASSSDRDDSYEQYF.

The chain uses TRBV2 and TRBJ2-2; weak D call: TRBD2 (6 bases). CDR1 is SNHLY and CDR2 is FYNNEI in the germline V gene. The CDR3 length is 18 residues. Trimming removed 0 bases from V and 4 bases from J, with 18 bases in between. CDR3 protein: CASSEAKPGDSSTGELFF. In nucleotides, the CDR3 is TGTGCCAGCAGTGAAGCAAAGCCCGGGGACTCTAGCACCGGGGAGCTGTTTTTT. The full variable domain, completed using reference TRBV2 and TRBJ2-2, is EPEVTQTPSHQVTQMGQEVILRCVPISNHLYFYWYRQILGQKVEFLVSFYNNEISEKSEIFDDQFSVERPDGSNFTLKIRSTKLEDSAMYFCASSEAKPGDSSTGELFFGEGSRLTVL.

The rearrangement joins TRBV18 to TRBJ2-7; 8 bases are a match to TRBD1. V lost 5 bases to trimming and J lost 5 bases; unmatched junction nucleotides: 8. Germline V lookup: CDR1 KGHSH, CDR2 LQKENI. The CDR3 loop spans 14 amino acids. The CDR3 is CASSSTGVPNEQYF. CDR3 nucleotides: TGTGCCAGCTCATCGACAGGGGTCCCTAACGAGCAGTACTTC.

The rearrangement uses TRBV4-3 and TRBJ2-1; D possibly corresponds to TRBD2 (5 bases). This CDR3 is built from 17 residues. With 4 bases removed from V and 0 bases from J, the gap between germline ends came to 16 bases. Germline V CDR1 and CDR2: LGHNA, YSLEER. The CDR3 coding sequence is TGCGCCAGCAGCCCGGATCTTCCCGGGGTCTCCTACAATGAGCAGTTCTTC. Translating gives CASSPDLPGVSYNEQFF.

The rearrangement links TRBV29-1 to TRBJ2-3; possibly TRBD1 for D (6 bases). This CDR3 spans 13 amino acids. Between the trimmed V and J ends, which lost 8 bases and 5 bases, there was a span of 17 bases. Looked up from germline, CDR1 is SQVTM and CDR2 is ANQGSEA. CDR3 in DNA: TGCAGCATCCTCCACAGGGTCGGAGATACGCAGTATTTT. Translated: CSILHRVGDTQYF.

The J gene is TRBJ1-2, the V gene TRBV13; TRBD1 matches 7 bases. This CDR3 is built from 14 residues. CDR1 PRHDT and CDR2 FYEKMQ come from the germline V gene (reference sequence). The ends lost 2 bases at V and 4 bases at J; junction bases unmatched: 4. This CDR3 is CASSLRAGGYGYTF. The CDR3, as DNA: TGTGCCAGCAGCTTAAGGGCAGGGGGCTATGGCTACACCTTC.

The chain has TRBV4-3 and TRBJ2-3; 9 nucleotides match TRBD1. The CDR3 has 17 amino acids. Germline V gene data show CDR1 as LGHNA and CDR2 as YSLEER. V shed 0 bases, J shed 6 bases, and the junction held 10 bases outside the gene matches. The CDR3 bases are TGCGCCAGCAGCCAAGATTCAGGCGGGACAGGGATCGATACGCAGTATTTT. This translates into CASSQDSGGTGIDTQYF.

The V and J genes are TRBV10-3 and TRBJ1-2, with TRBD1 matching over 9 bases. Losses at the gene ends were 6 bases for V and 6 bases for J; bases not matched to a gene: 11. The CDR3 is 15 residues long. CDR1 ENHRY and CDR2 SYGVKD come from the germline V gene. The CDR3 loop is CAIRPGQGRRDGYTF. The CDR3 coding sequence is TGTGCCATCAGGCCGGGACAGGGAAGGAGAGATGGCTACACCTTC.

The chain carries TRBV30 and TRBJ1-1; a possible D gene is TRBD1 (5 bases). The CDR3 is 13 amino acids. V was clipped by 1 base and J by 4 bases, with 10 bases between them. Germline-derived CDR1 and CDR2 are GTSNPN and SVGIG (reference sequence). In DNA form, the CDR3 reads TGTGCCTGGAGTGGCGGAGGGGCCACTGAAGCTTTCTTT. Amino acid sequence: CAWSGGGATEAFF.

The chain is built from TRBV11-2 and TRBJ2-1; D gene uncertain. V was trimmed by 5 bases and J by 4 bases, leaving 21 bases between them. This CDR3 is 17 amino acids long. Germline-derived CDR1 and CDR2 are SGHAT and FQNNGV. The CDR3 loop reads CASSIRYGRQDYNEQFF. CDR3 bases: TGTGCCAGCAGCATTAGGTACGGCAGACAAGATTACAATGAGCAGTTCTTC.

This rearrangement joins TRBV7-9 to TRBJ2-2, with D uncertain. The CDR3 sequence is 13 residues long. Germline CDR1 reads SEHNR; CDR2 reads FQNEAQ (reference sequence). The V end was cut by 0 bases, the J end by 6 bases, with 5 bases between. The CDR3 coding sequence is TGTGCCAGCAGCTTAGCGCGTCCCGGGGAGCTGTTTTTT. It encodes CASSLARPGELFF.

The chain combines TRBV19 with TRBJ2-2; a possible D gene is TRBD1 (5 bases). Germline CDR1 and CDR2: LNHDA and SQIVND (reference sequence). The CDR3 covers 14 residues. V gave up 10 bases and J gave up 0 bases, with 12 bases separating them. The DNA of the CDR3 is TGTGCCACCCAGGACACCCCGAACACCGGGGAGCTGTTTTTT. The encoded protein is CATQDTPNTGELFF. The full variable domain, completed using reference TRBV19 and TRBJ2-2, is DGGITQSPKYLFRKEGQNVTLSCEQNLNHDAMYWYRQDPGQGLRLIYYSQIVNDFQKGDIAEGYSVSREKKESFPLTVTSAQKNPTAFYLCATQDTPNTGELFFGEGSRLTVL.

This chain connects TRBV5-4 to TRBJ1-1; D gene ambiguous. Germline values: CDR1 SGHNT, CDR2 YYREEE (reference sequence). V lost 7 bases, J lost 5 bases, and 15 bases lay in between. This CDR3 comprises 13 residues. The chain's CDR3 is CASRLSPGTEAFF. The CDR3 DNA follows: TGTGCCAGCCGCCTATCCCCGGGGACTGAAGCTTTCTTT.

The V gene is TRBV6-6, the J gene TRBJ2-1; 13 bases are a match to TRBD2. This CDR3 is built from 16 residues. Trimming at V came to 2 bases and at J to 6 bases, leaving 4 bases not matched to a gene. Germline CDR1 MNHNY, CDR2 SVGAGI (reference sequence). The CDR3 is CASSYRTSGGFNEQFF. As DNA, the CDR3 is TGTGCCAGCAGTTACCGGACTAGCGGGGGTTTCAATGAGCAGTTCTTC.

J is TRBJ1-5 and V is TRBV19; a possible D gene is TRBD1 (6 bases). The CDR3 covers 15 residues. V lost 7 bases to trimming and J lost 0 bases, with 13 bases between them. CDR1 and CDR2 (germline): LNHDA, SQIVND (reference sequence). The CDR3 loop is CASIRGGYSNQPQHF. CDR3 nucleotide sequence: TGTGCCAGTATCAGAGGGGGATATAGCAATCAGCCCCAGCATTTT.